The source of this T cell receptor (beta chain) is a study of blood T cell repertoires in COVID-19. Measured with immunoSEQ multiplex PCR; TCRdb has only the in-frame clones, and not every one. Of around 170,000 clones in the sample, 80% to 85% were seen once. Looked up from germline, CDR1 is LNHNV and CDR2 is YYDKDF (reference sequence). V was clipped by 5 bases and J by 2 bases; unmatched bases: 12. There are 17 residues in the CDR3. This clone was recorded only once. This rearrangement joins TRBV15 to TRBJ2-1, with 7 bases fitting TRBD1. This TCR was sampled from a young man with active or convalescent COVID-19. Source material: peripheral blood. Here the CDR3 DNA reads TGTGCCACCAGCGGAAAAATGAGACAGGGCCCCTACAATGAGCAGTTCTTC. Translation: CATSGKMRQGPYNEQFF.